This section outlines one T cell receptor beta chain sequence together with its context. The data originate from a study of blood T cells in healthy people across ages. A second PCR, run for about 6 to 11 cycles, used a sample-barcoded 5' primer plus a J-beta primer mix. Each TCR beta cDNA got a 12-nucleotide random molecular identifier. The yield of each sample was at least 2.5 million CDR3-containing paired-end reads. MiXCR, applied by TCRdb to the 5' RACE reads, yields one record per CDR3 protein. The table lists roughly 1,500,000 distinct CDR3 sequences, roughly 30% of them singletons. The CDR3 covers 15 residues. Germline CDR1 reads LGHDT; CDR2 reads YNNKEL (reference sequence). Trimming removed 4 bases from V and 7 bases from J; junction bases left unmatched: 10.

The sample comprised blood. The rearrangement uses TRBV3-1 and TRBJ2-7, with 10 positions matching TRBD2. The sequence was collected from a young woman in good health. The CDR3 region has the DNA TGTGCCAGCAGCCCCGGACTAGCGGTACCTACAGAGCAGTACTTC. Amino acid sequence: CASSPGLAVPTEQYF.